The TCR beta chain under discussion was sequenced for a study of tumor and adjacent non-tumor tissue in lung cancer. Notes on the study in general: TCR diversity was significantly greater in tumor than normal lung tissue. In normal lung, the top 100 clones were significantly more dominant than in tumor.

No cell sorting was done before RNA was extracted from the tissue. This clonotype showed up many times. The antigen remains unidentified. TCRbeta libraries were built with three rounds of nested PCR, modified from ARM-PCR. TCRdb called the multiplex PCR reads again in MiXCR, with one record for every CDR3 protein. The data contain 70,000 to 90,000 distinct CDR3 sequences, over 70% of them singletons. The CDR3 runs 17 residues. J gave up 8 bases and V 0 bases, and 11 bases lay outside the gene matches. Germline V CDR1 and CDR2: SGHAT, FQNNGV. The receptor comes from a woman aged 45-65 years with non-small cell lung cancer. Specimen: lung tumor tissue. The J gene is TRBJ2-3, the V gene TRBV11-2; 10 bases match TRBD2. As DNA, the CDR3 is TGTGCCAGCAGCTTAGATCGCGGTCTAGCGGGGGCCGGTACGCAGTATTTT. Residues: CASSLDRGLAGAGTQYF.